These 7 T cell receptor beta chains originate from one sample sequenced in a study of OX40 agonist ivuxolimab in advanced cancers. Libraries were constructed by the immunoSEQ multiplex PCR assay. The source is immuneACCESS, and TCRdb retained only in-frame sequences with V and J called. Part of the clones is not carried over; for the studies checked, unresolved V genes explain less than half of this, and the remainder is unexplained. For this sample the table gives roughly 70,000 clones, of which 91% were detected only once. The biggest ten clones account for around 0.33% of the sample. Sequences were derived from CD4+ or CD8+ T cells sorted from blood, sampled in a trial of the OX40 agonist ivuxolimab. The receptors originated from an adult with an advanced solid tumor such as melanoma, head and neck, liver or kidney cancer.

This clone has just one count. The junction differs from germline at one of its ends, possibly a read error. This rearrangement joins TRBV4-1 to TRBJ1-5, with D tentatively TRBD1 (6 bases). This CDR3 region has 16 residues. Per germline, CDR1 MGHRA and CDR2 YSYEKL. CDR3 in amino acids: CASSKDGGQSNQPQHF. The DNA of the CDR3 is TGCGCCAGCAGCAAAGACGGGGGACAAAGCAATCAGCCCCAGCATTTT.

V usage is TRBV19 and J usage is TRBJ2-3, with 10 bases matching TRBD2. J gave up 1 base and V 5 bases, and 3 bases lay outside the gene matches. This CDR3 has 15 residues. The germline V gene has CDR1 LNHDA and CDR2 SQIVND (reference sequence). CDR3 nucleotides: TGTGCCAGTAGTGAGGGGACTAGCGGCACAGATACGCAGTATTTT. Encoded protein: CASSEGTSGTDTQYF.

The rearrangement uses TRBV19 and TRBJ1-5; a possible D gene is TRBD1 (6 bases). The germline CDR1 and CDR2 sequences are LNHDA and SQIVND (reference sequence). There are 14 residues in the CDR3. V dropped 4 bases and J dropped 7 bases, with 14 bases sitting between them. The CDR3: CASSTTGRGQPQHF. The CDR3 coding sequence is TGTGCCAGTAGTACCACAGGGAGAGGGCAGCCCCAGCATTTT.

The chain employs TRBV28 and TRBJ2-6; a possible D gene is TRBD1 (7 bases). V lost 3 bases and J 2 bases, leaving 11 bases between the germline ends. Germline V lookup: CDR1 MDHEN, CDR2 SYDVKM. The CDR3 has 16 residues. The CDR3 reads CASSFQGGTGANVLTF. For the CDR3, the DNA is TGTGCCAGCAGTTTCCAGGGGGGTACTGGGGCCAACGTCCTGACTTTC.

The J gene is TRBJ2-5, the V gene TRBV10-3; maybe TRBD2 (6 bases). This CDR3 is built from 13 residues. V gave up 6 bases and J gave up 3 bases, with 11 bases separating them. Germline CDR1 ENHRY, CDR2 SYGVKD. Written as DNA, the CDR3 is TGTGCCATCAGGTTATCGGGGGAAGAGACCCAGTACTTC. Translated: CAIRLSGEETQYF.

CDR3 residues: CASSPPVGELAKNIQYF. CDR3 coding DNA: TGTGCCAGCTCACCACCTGTGGGGGAACTAGCCAAAAACATTCAGTACTTC. The gene calls are TRBV18 and TRBJ2-4; either TRBD1 or TRBD2 may fit D (5 bases each). V shed 0 bases and J shed 0 bases, with 12 bases lying between them. Per germline, CDR1 KGHSH and CDR2 LQKENI. The CDR3 loop spans 17 amino acids.

The rearrangement links TRBV10-3 to TRBJ1-3; 11 positions agree with TRBD1. Germline-derived CDR1 and CDR2 are ENHRY and SYGVKD. The CDR3 contains 14 residues. V shed 8 bases, J shed 4 bases, and the junction held 4 bases outside the gene matches. This chain's CDR3 is CAIEDRGLGNTIYF. CDR3 DNA: TGTGCCATCGAGGACAGGGGGCTCGGAAACACCATATATTTT.